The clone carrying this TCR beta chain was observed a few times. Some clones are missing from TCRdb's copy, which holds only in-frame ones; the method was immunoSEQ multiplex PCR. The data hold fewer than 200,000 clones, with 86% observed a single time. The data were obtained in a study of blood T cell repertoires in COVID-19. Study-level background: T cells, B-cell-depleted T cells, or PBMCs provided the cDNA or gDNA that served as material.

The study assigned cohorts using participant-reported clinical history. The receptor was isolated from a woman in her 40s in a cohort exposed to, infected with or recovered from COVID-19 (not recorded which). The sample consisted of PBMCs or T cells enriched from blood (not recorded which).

The CDR3 loop is CASSKVGPQDWGQEDGYTF. In DNA, the CDR3 is TGTGCCAGCAGCAAAGTGGGACCGCAGGACTGGGGACAGGAGGATGGCTACACCTTC. This sequence joins TRBV21-1 and TRBJ1-2; the D call of TRBD1 is as the table states it, not checked on the DNA. TRBV21-1 is a recognized pseudogene. This CDR3 spans 19 amino acids.